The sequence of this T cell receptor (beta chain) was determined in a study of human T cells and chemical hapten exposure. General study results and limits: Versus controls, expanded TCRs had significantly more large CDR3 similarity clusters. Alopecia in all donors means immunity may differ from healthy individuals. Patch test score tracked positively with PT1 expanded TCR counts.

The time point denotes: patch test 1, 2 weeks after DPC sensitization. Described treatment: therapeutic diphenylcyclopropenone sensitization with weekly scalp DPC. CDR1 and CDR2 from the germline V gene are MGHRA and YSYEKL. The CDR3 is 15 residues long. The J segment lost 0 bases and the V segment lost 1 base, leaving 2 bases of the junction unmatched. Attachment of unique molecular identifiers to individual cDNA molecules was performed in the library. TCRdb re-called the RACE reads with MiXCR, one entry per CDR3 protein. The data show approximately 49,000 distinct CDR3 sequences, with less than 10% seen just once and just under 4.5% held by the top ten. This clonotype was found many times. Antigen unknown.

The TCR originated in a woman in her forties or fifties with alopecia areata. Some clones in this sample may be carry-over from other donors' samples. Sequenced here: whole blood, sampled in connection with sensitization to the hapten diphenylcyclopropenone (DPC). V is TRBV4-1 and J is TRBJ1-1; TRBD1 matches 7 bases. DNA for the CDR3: TGCGCCAGCAGCCAAGGACAGGGCCTGAACACTGAAGCTTTCTTT. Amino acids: CASSQGQGLNTEAFF.